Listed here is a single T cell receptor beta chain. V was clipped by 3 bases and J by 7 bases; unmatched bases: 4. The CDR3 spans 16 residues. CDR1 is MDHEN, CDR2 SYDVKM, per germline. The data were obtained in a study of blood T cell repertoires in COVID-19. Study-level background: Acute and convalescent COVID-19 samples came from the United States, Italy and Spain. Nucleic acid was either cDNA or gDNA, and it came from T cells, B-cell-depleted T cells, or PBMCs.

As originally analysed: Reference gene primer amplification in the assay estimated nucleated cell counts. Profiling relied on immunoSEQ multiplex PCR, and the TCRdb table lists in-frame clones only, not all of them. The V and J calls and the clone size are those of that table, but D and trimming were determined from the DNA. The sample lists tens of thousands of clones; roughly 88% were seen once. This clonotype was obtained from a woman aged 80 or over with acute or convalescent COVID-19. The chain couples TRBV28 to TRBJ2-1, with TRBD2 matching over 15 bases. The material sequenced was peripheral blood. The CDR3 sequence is CASSLGLAGGMNEQFF. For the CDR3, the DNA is TGTGCCAGCAGTTTGGGACTAGCGGGAGGTATGAATGAGCAGTTCTTC.